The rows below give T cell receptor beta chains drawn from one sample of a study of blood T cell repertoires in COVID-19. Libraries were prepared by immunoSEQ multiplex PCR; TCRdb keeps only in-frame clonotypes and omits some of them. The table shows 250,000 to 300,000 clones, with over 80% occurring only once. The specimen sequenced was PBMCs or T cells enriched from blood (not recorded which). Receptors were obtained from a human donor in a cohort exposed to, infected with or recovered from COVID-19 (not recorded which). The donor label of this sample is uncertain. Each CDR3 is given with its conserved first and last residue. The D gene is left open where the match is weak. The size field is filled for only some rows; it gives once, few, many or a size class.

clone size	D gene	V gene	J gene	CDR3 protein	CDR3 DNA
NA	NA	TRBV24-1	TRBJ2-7	CATSDSTAGQYF	TGTGCCACCAGTGATTCAACCGCCGGGCAGTACTTC
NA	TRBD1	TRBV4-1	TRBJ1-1	CASSQPTTGARNTEAFF	TGCGCCAGCAGCCAACCGACGACAGGGGCCCGGAACACTGAAGCTTTCTTT
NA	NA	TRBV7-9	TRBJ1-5	CASSSSGSGGNQPQHF	TGTGCCAGCAGTTCCTCAGGATCCGGGGGCAATCAGCCCCAGCATTTT
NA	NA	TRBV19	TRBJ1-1	CASSSLLNTEAFF	TGTGCCAGTAGTAGCCTATTGAACACTGAAGCTTTCTTT
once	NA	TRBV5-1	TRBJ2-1	CASSPTGFNEQFF	TGCGCCAGCAGCCCGACGGGGTTTAATGAGCAGTTCTTC
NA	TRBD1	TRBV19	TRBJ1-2	CASSINQNRGRKGYTF	TGTGCCAGTAGTATCAATCAGAACAGGGGGCGGAAAGGCTACACCTTC
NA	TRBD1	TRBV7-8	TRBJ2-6	CASSLEWGQGGAGANVLTF	TGTGCCAGCAGCTTAGAGTGGGGACAGGGGGGAGCTGGGGCCAACGTCCTGACTTTC
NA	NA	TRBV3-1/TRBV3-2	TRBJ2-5	CASSHLETQYF	TGTGCCAGCAGCCATCTAGAGACCCAGTACTTC
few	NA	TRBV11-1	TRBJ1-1	CASSFGRNTEAFF	TGTGCCAGCAGCTTCGGGAGGAACACTGAAGCTTTCTTT
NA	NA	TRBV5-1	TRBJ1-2	CASSLSGDEGYTF	TGCGCCAGCAGCTTAAGTGGAGACGAGGGCTACACCTTC
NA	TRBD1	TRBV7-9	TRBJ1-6	CASSRAGTGGLFSPLHF	TGTGCCAGCAGCCGGGCCGGGACAGGGGGCCTTTTTTCACCCCTCCACTTT
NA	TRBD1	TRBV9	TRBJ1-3	CASSVTGAISGNTIYF	TGTGCCAGCAGCGTGACAGGGGCAATCTCTGGAAACACCATATATTTT
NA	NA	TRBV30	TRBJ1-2	CAWSKGVLVYGYTF	TGTGCCTGGAGTAAGGGGGTATTAGTCTATGGCTACACCTTC
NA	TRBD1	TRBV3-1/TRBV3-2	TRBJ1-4	CASSPKGQGFFPNEKLFF	TGTGCCAGCAGCCCCAAGGGACAGGGGTTCTTCCCTAATGAAAAACTGTTTTTT
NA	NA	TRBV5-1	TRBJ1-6	CASSLAYDSPLHF	TGCGCCAGCAGCTTGGCCTATGATTCACCCCTCCACTTT
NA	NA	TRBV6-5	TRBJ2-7	CASRAGGSYEQYF	TGTGCCAGCAGGGCAGGGGGGTCCTACGAGCAGTACTTC
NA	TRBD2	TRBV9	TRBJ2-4	CASSVALAGAKNIQYF	TGTGCCAGCAGCGTAGCCTTAGCGGGGGCCAAAAACATTCAGTACTTC
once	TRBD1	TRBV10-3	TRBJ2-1	CAISYDRGSSYNEQFF	TGTGCCATCAGTTACGACAGGGGGAGCTCCTACAATGAGCAGTTCTTC
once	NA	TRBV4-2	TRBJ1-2	CASSQGGGGYGYTF	TGTGCCAGCAGCCAAGGTGGGGGGGGCTATGGCTACACCTTC
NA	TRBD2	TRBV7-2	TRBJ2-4	CASSFPGMTGGYGIQYF	TGTGCCAGCAGCTTCCCTGGTATGACGGGGGGATACGGCATTCAGTACTTC
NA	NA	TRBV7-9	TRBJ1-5	CASSSPGNSNQPQHF	TGTGCCAGCAGCTCCCCAGGGAATTCCAATCAGCCCCAGCATTTT
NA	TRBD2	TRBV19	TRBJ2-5	CASSNSGGAQTQYF	TGTGCCAGTAGTAATAGCGGGGGGGCACAGACCCAGTACTTC
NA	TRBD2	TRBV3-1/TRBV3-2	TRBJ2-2	CASSLKGLAGLTGELFF	TGTGCCAGCAGCCTAAAGGGACTAGCGGGGTTGACCGGGGAGCTGTTTTTT
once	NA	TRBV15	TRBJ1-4	CATSRDGGATNEKLFF	TGTGCCACCAGCAGAGACGGGGGGGCAACTAATGAAAAACTGTTTTTT
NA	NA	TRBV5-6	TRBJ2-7	CASSLAGEQYF	TGTGCCAGCAGCTTGGCGGGGGAGCAGTACTTC
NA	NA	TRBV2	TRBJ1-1	CASSGRGEAFF	TGTGCCAGCAGTGGAAGGGGTGAAGCTTTCTTT
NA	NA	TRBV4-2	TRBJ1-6	CASSQDIENSPLHF	TGTGCCAGCAGCCAAGATATTGAGAATTCACCCCTCCACTTT
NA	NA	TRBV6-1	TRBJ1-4	CASSEWREKLFF	TGTGCCAGCAGTGAATGGAGGGAAAAACTGTTTTTT
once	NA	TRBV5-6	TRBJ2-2	CASSRGQTGELFF	TGTGCCAGCAGCAGGGGACAAACCGGGGAGCTGTTTTTT
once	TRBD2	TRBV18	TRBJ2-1	CASSPGGSSLDEQFF	TGTGCCAGCTCACCGGGGGGGTCGAGTTTGGATGAGCAGTTCTTC
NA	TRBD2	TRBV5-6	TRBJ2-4	CASSLGGGRVLDF	TGTGCCAGCAGCTTAGGCGGGGGGAGGGTTCTGGACTTC
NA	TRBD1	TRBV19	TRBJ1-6	CASSTQTGVNSPLHF	TGTGCCAGTAGTACCCAAACAGGGGTGAATTCACCCCTCCACTTT
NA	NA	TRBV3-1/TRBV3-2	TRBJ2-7	CASSQSSYEQYF	TGTGCCAGCAGCCAGAGCTCCTACGAGCAGTACTTC
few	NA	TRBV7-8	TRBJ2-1	CASSERRAPNNEQFF	TGTGCCAGCAGCGAACGCAGGGCACCGAACAATGAGCAGTTCTTC
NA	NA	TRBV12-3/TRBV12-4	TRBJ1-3	CASSLYMAMDF	TGTGCCAGCAGTTTATATATGGCCATGGATTTT
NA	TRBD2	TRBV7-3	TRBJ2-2	CASSLKLTSPGELFF	TGTGCCAGCAGCTTAAAACTGACTAGCCCCGGGGAGCTGTTTTTT
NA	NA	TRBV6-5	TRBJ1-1	CASSSRFGTEAFF	TGTGCCAGCAGTTCACGGTTCGGCACTGAAGCTTTCTTT
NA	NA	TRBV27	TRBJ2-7	CASSLSIGGYEQYF	TGTGCCAGCAGTTTATCTATCGGGGGCTACGAGCAGTACTTC
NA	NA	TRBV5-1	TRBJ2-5	CASSNQETQYF	TGCGCCAGCTCCAACCAAGAGACCCAGTACTTC
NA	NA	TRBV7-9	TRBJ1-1	CASSLEGRGEAFF	TGTGCCAGCAGCTTAGAGGGGAGGGGTGAAGCTTTCTTT
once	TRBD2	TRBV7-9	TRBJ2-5	CASSPGLAVVETQYF	TGTGCCAGCAGCCCGGGACTAGCGGTGGTAGAGACCCAGTACTTC
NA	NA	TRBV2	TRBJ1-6	CASSGQGLRNSPLHF	TGTGCCAGCAGCGGACAAGGGTTGAGGAATTCACCCCTCCACTTT
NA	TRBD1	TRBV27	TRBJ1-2	CASSLKNRGPYYGYTF	TGTGCCAGCAGTTTAAAGAACAGGGGGCCGTACTATGGCTACACCTTC
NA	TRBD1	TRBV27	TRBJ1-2	CASSGYRGDYGYTF	TGTGCCAGCAGTGGCTACAGGGGAGACTATGGCTACACCTTC
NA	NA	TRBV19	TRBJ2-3	CATRRGTTDTQYF	TGTGCCACGCGGAGGGGAACCACAGATACGCAGTATTTT
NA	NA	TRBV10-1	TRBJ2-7	CASSELGLAQYF	TGCGCCAGCAGTGAGTTGGGACTCGCTCAGTACTTC
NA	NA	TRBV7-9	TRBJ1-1	CASSPNTGVEAFF	TGTGCCAGCAGCCCGAATACCGGGGTTGAAGCTTTCTTT